One sample yielded the 18 T cell receptor beta chains listed below, sequenced in a study of blood T cell repertoires in COVID-19. Sequencing was performed with immunoSEQ multiplex PCR; in TCRdb, only in-frame clones are kept and a portion is missing. This table has around 150,000 clones, about nine tenths appearing once. The sequencing sample was made of peripheral blood. Source of these receptors: a woman aged 60-70 years with active or convalescent COVID-19.

The chain combines TRBV6-5 with TRBJ1-5; D is uncertain. Germline CDR1 and CDR2: MNHEY and SVGAGI. Trimming removed 1 base at V and 0 bases at J, with 10 bases between. CDR3 length: 16 residues. The CDR3 loop is CASSYWAAYSNQPQHF. The CDR3 nucleotides are TGTGCCAGCAGTTACTGGGCAGCTTATAGCAATCAGCCCCAGCATTTT.

This clone was counted a single time. The gene calls are TRBV9 and TRBJ1-4; the D gene is possibly TRBD1 (5 bases). Trimming left V 4 bases short and J 2 bases short, with 9 bases between. The germline V gene has CDR1 SGDLS and CDR2 YYNGEE. CDR3 length equals 14 residues. Written as DNA, the CDR3 is TGTGCCAGCAGCCTTGGGGGGACTAATGAAAAACTGTTTTTT. Residues: CASSLGGTNEKLFF.

V gene TRBV5-4 combines with J gene TRBJ2-1, with 7 bases matching TRBD2. Per germline, CDR1 SGHNT and CDR2 YYREEE (reference sequence). The CDR3 totals 15 residues. With 1 base clipped from V and 5 bases from J, the junction kept 6 bases outside the gene matches. This CDR3 is CASSLNRGVNNEQFF. The CDR3 bases are TGTGCCAGCAGCTTGAATCGGGGGGTAAACAATGAGCAGTTCTTC.

By frequency in the sample, this clone is medium-sized. J is TRBJ2-7 and V is TRBV10-1, with a tentative D call TRBD1 (6 bases). Germline V gene data show CDR1 as WNHNN and CDR2 as SYGVQD (reference sequence). This CDR3 is 16 amino acids long. V dropped 5 bases and J dropped 2 bases, with 19 bases sitting between them. The CDR3 DNA sequence: TGCGCCAGCAGTAGTAACAGGGCCGATCAACCCTACGAGCAGTACTTC. Translation gives CASSSNRADQPYEQYF.

The rearrangement uses TRBV9 and TRBJ2-3; maybe TRBD2 (5 bases). V lost 0 bases to trimming and J lost 2 bases, with 13 bases between them. The V gene's germline CDR1 is SGDLS and CDR2 YYNGEE. The CDR3 loop spans 16 amino acids. Written as DNA, the CDR3 is TGTGCCAGCAGCGTAGCTAGTGGGAGTACCACAGATACGCAGTATTTT. It specifies CASSVASGSTTDTQYF.

This chain joins TRBV19 and TRBJ1-2, with a tentative D call TRBD1 (5 bases). Germline lookup yields CDR1 LNHDA and CDR2 SQIVND (reference sequence). The CDR3 is 14 residues long. Trimming pared 3 bases from V and 7 bases from J, leaving 15 bases between. The CDR3 region has the DNA TGTGCCAGTAGTATCGGGCAGGGCACAGGTGGCTACACCTTC. Protein product: CASSIGQGTGGYTF. The full variable domain, with the rest looked up from reference TRBV19 and TRBJ1-2, is DGGITQSPKYLFRKEGQNVTLSCEQNLNHDAMYWYRQDPGQGLRLIYYSQIVNDFQKGDIAEGYSVSREKKESFPLTVTSAQKNPTAFYLCASSIGQGTGGYTFGSGTRLTVV.

V is TRBV5-1 and J is TRBJ1-1; D is perhaps TRBD1 (6 bases). Trimming removed 4 bases from V and 5 bases from J, with 15 bases in between. CDR3 length equals 14 residues. Germline assignment: CDR1 SGHRS and CDR2 YFSETQ. The CDR3 region has the DNA TGCGCCAGCAGCCGGATGGGGGCTCGGACTGAAGCTTTCTTT. It specifies CASSRMGARTEAFF. Together with reference TRBV5-1 and TRBJ1-1, the CDR3 gives the full variable domain: KAGVTQTPRYLIKTRGQQVTLSCSPISGHRSVSWYQQTPGQGLQFLFEYFSETQRNKGNFPGRFSGRQFSNSRSEMNVSTLELGDSALYLCASSRMGARTEAFFGQGTRLTVV.

This chain uses TRBV7-9 with TRBJ1-1, with D possibly TRBD1 on 5 matching bases. The CDR3 is made up of 15 amino acids. Germline V lookup: CDR1 SEHNR, CDR2 FQNEAQ (reference sequence). Trimming shortened V by 5 bases and J by 3 bases, and 16 bases separated the two germline ends. This CDR3 reads CASSPPGLWDTEAFF. DNA of the CDR3: TGTGCCAGCAGCCCTCCAGGGTTGTGGGACACTGAAGCTTTCTTT.

This clone was seen once. The rearrangement links TRBV11-3 to TRBJ1-1; TRBD1 aligns across 9 bases. Germline trimming cut 5 bases from V and 2 bases from J; bases unmatched to any gene: 3. CDR1 is SGHNT, CDR2 YENEEA, per germline. The CDR3 has 14 residues. The DNA of the CDR3 is TGTGCCAGCAGCGGACAGGGGCGAAACACTGAAGCTTTCTTT. Its translation is CASSGQGRNTEAFF.

The rearrangement uses TRBV7-2 and TRBJ2-7, with D unresolved. V lost 5 bases, J lost 0 bases, and 5 bases lay in between. CDR1 is SGHTA and CDR2 is FQGNSA in the germline V gene. The CDR3 length is 12 residues. CDR3 sequence (DNA): TGTGCCAGCAGCCCCAGCTCCTACGAGCAGTACTTC. Protein sequence: CASSPSSYEQYF.

The chain joins TRBV11-2 to TRBJ1-2; no clear D gene. The CDR3 is 15 amino acids. The V end was cut by 3 bases, the J end by 4 bases, with 15 bases between. Per the germline V gene, CDR1 is SGHAT and CDR2 is FQNNGV. The CDR3 DNA follows: TGTGCCAGCAGCTTGATTGGTACAAGTCCCTATGGCTACACCTTC. Amino acid sequence: CASSLIGTSPYGYTF.

The chain uses TRBV5-5 and TRBJ1-3; D uncertain. The CDR3 runs 15 residues. V was pared by 0 bases and J by 4 bases, with 11 bases between. CDR1 and CDR2 (germline): SGHKS, YYEKEE (reference sequence). This chain's CDR3 is CASSLALTAGNTIYF. The CDR3, as DNA: TGTGCCAGCAGCTTGGCCCTCACAGCAGGAAACACCATATATTTT.

The chain has TRBV19 and TRBJ2-5; D gene ambiguous. CDR3 length equals 13 residues. Germline V gives CDR1 LNHDA, CDR2 SQIVND (reference sequence). The V end was cut by 2 bases, the J end by 1 base, with 5 bases between. The CDR3 DNA reads TGTGCCAGTAGTATAAACAGCCAAGAGACCCAGTACTTC. Translation gives CASSINSQETQYF.

The chain combines TRBV10-3 with TRBJ2-3; 13 bases map to TRBD2. CDR3 size: 16 residues. V gave up 5 bases and J gave up 3 bases; unmatched junction bases: 5. The germline V gene encodes CDR1 ENHRY and CDR2 SYGVKD. CDR3 sequence: CAISYTSGGETDTQYF. The CDR3, as DNA: TGTGCCATCAGTTACACTAGCGGGGGGGAAACAGATACGCAGTATTTT.

The V gene is TRBV6-1, the J gene TRBJ2-5; a possible D gene is TRBD1 (6 bases). CDR1 is MNHNS and CDR2 is SASEGT in the germline V gene. V lost 3 bases to trimming and J lost 4 bases, with 9 bases between them. The CDR3 length is 13 residues. Here the CDR3 reads CASSDRGRETQYF. The DNA for the CDR3 is TGTGCCAGCAGTGACAGGGGCAGAGAGACCCAGTACTTC.

There are a few counts of this clone. The CDR3 DNA follows: TGTGCCAGCAGCGAAAACAGGGGGAACACTGAAGCTTTCTTT. Translation: CASSENRGNTEAFF. The V call is TRBV5-6, the J call TRBJ1-1; 7 bases match TRBD1. V trimming: 4 bases; J trimming: 1 base; junction bases outside the gene matches: 4. Germline-derived CDR1 and CDR2 are SGHDT and YYEEEE. The CDR3 length is 14 residues. The full variable domain, completed using reference TRBV5-6 and TRBJ1-1, is DAGVTQSPTHLIKTRGQQVTLRCSPKSGHDTVSWYQQALGQGPQFIFQYYEEEERQRGNFPDRFSGHQFPNYSSELNVNALLLGDSALYLCASSENRGNTEAFFGQGTRLTVV.

The V and J genes are TRBV4-3 and TRBJ2-1; 8 positions agree with TRBD1. Germline assignment: CDR1 LGHNA and CDR2 YSLEER. CDR3 length: 15 residues. V dropped 4 bases and J dropped 7; count of bases not matched to a gene: 9. The DNA of the CDR3 is TGCGCCAGCAGCCGAGACAGGGGCGACTATAATGAGCAGTTCTTC. Residues: CASSRDRGDYNEQFF.

This chain joins TRBV29-1 and TRBJ1-5, with D possibly being TRBD1 (6 bases). This CDR3 is built from 13 residues. CDR1 is SQVTM, CDR2 ANQGSEA, per germline. Between the trimmed V and J ends, which lost 4 bases and 0 bases, there was a span of 7 bases. The CDR3 reads CSVGDNSNQPQHF. The CDR3 DNA reads as TGCAGCGTTGGGGACAATAGCAATCAGCCCCAGCATTTT.